These 2 T cell receptor beta chains originate from one sample sequenced in a study of Ad26.COV2.S vaccination and SARS-CoV-2 variants. The assay was immunoSEQ multiplex PCR, and TCRdb's table has in-frame clones only and misses some. In the table there are around 240,000 clones, roughly 90% of which are singletons. Sample treatment: about 20 received Ad26.COV2.S at low or high dose, single or two shots; about 5 received placebo; per-sample allocation not given. Samples were taken on day 63 after the first vaccine or placebo injection. The sample in question was peripheral blood, obtained in a trial of Ad26.COV2.S vaccine versus placebo. The receptors come from a person between 18 and 59 years old who received the Ad26.COV2.S COVID-19 vaccine or a placebo.

The V gene is TRBV14, the J gene TRBJ2-7, with 9 bases matching TRBD1. The J segment lost 2 bases and the V segment lost 4 bases, leaving 3 bases of the junction unmatched. There are 14 residues in the CDR3. Per germline, CDR1 SGHDN and CDR2 FVKESK. In nucleotides, the CDR3 is TGTGCCAGCAGCCGAGGGACAGGGCCCTACGAGCAGTACTTC. Translating it yields CASSRGTGPYEQYF.

This clone was picked up a small number of times. The CDR3: CATSDPGQGNGGYTF. Here the CDR3 DNA reads TGTGCCACCAGTGACCCGGGACAGGGGAACGGTGGCTACACCTTC. The rearrangement joins TRBV24-1 to TRBJ1-2; TRBD1 matches 10 bases. Germline CDR1 and CDR2: KGHDR and SFDVKD. The CDR3 length is 15 residues. The J segment lost 7 bases and the V segment lost 4 bases, leaving 8 bases of the junction unmatched.